A selection of T cell receptor beta chains follows, all from one sample in a study of PD-1 blockade in mismatch repair-deficient tumors. This table comes from immunoSEQ multiplex PCR, and its TCRdb copy is limited to in-frame clones, with some not included. The table has approximately 63,000 clones, roughly 88% seen once. The source material was peripheral blood, sampled 52 weeks after starting pembrolizumab. The receptors stem from an adult with mismatch repair-deficient cancer. Both conserved end residues are part of each CDR3. Fields, in order: D gene, clone size, J gene, V gene, CDR3 DNA, CDR3 protein. A D gene is named only where the DNA matches it firmly. Clone size is not always given. Where it is, it says once, few, many or a class for expanded clones.

D: TRBD2; size: NA; J: TRBJ2-1; V: TRBV27; DNA: TGTGCCAGCAGTTTCAGACTAGCGGGCGGTAATGAGCAGTTCTTC; CDR3: CASSFRLAGGNEQFF
D: NA; size: NA; J: TRBJ2-3; V: TRBV9; DNA: TGTGCCAGCACGAGGAGGGCTTCCCCAGATACGCAGTATTTT; CDR3: CASTRRASPDTQYF
D: NA; size: NA; J: TRBJ1-5; V: TRBV4-1; DNA: TGCGCCAGCAGCCAATTTCGGCAGAGCAATCAGCCCCAGCATTTT; CDR3: CASSQFRQSNQPQHF
D: TRBD2; size: NA; J: TRBJ2-7; V: TRBV4-1; DNA: TGCGCCAGCAGCCAAGAGGGCGGCGGGAGGTCCTACGAGCAGTACTTC; CDR3: CASSQEGGGRSYEQYF
D: NA; size: NA; J: TRBJ2-7; V: TRBV13; DNA: TGTGCCAGCAGCCCCTCCTACGAGCAGTACTTC; CDR3: CASSPSYEQYF
D: TRBD1; size: NA; J: TRBJ2-7; V: TRBV13; DNA: TGTGCCAGCAGCTTATGGGGACAGGGGACCTACGAGCAGTACTTC; CDR3: CASSLWGQGTYEQYF
D: TRBD1; size: NA; J: TRBJ1-1; V: TRBV11-2; DNA: TGTGCCAGCAGCTTAGATCACAGGGGCACTGAAGCTTTCTTT; CDR3: CASSLDHRGTEAFF
D: NA; size: NA; J: TRBJ2-7; V: TRBV2; DNA: TGTGCCAGCAGCGTCGGGACAGCGGGGGTTTATTACGAGCAGTACTTC; CDR3: CASSVGTAGVYYEQYF
D: NA; size: NA; J: TRBJ2-7; V: TRBV4-3; DNA: TGCGCCAGCAGCGGGACACGGGGGTCCTACGAGCAGTACTTC; CDR3: CASSGTRGSYEQYF
D: NA; size: NA; J: TRBJ2-7; V: TRBV27; DNA: TGTGCCAGCAGTTTATCGCGGGTGCGCGAGCAGTACTTC; CDR3: CASSLSRVREQYF
D: TRBD1; size: NA; J: TRBJ2-5; V: TRBV27; DNA: TGTGCCACCTCACAGGGGATTGGGGAGACCCAGTACTTC; CDR3: CATSQGIGETQYF
D: TRBD1; size: NA; J: TRBJ1-6; V: TRBV9; DNA: TGTGCCAGCAGCGTTGCCGGGACAGGGGCCTCACCCCTCCACTTT; CDR3: CASSVAGTGASPLHF
D: NA; size: NA; J: TRBJ2-5; V: TRBV10-2; DNA: TGCGCCAGCAGTGAAGGCGGGCCGTTGGAGACCCAGTACTTC; CDR3: CASSEGGPLETQYF
D: NA; size: NA; J: TRBJ2-2; V: TRBV10-3; DNA: TGTGCCACTCACAGGGCCACTGACACCGGGGAGCTGTTTTTT; CDR3: CATHRATDTGELFF
D: TRBD2; size: NA; J: TRBJ2-7; V: TRBV6-6; DNA: TGTGCCAGCAGTCCGAGCGGGAGCCGCTCCTACGAGCAGTACTTC; CDR3: CASSPSGSRSYEQYF
D: NA; size: NA; J: TRBJ2-1; V: TRBV7-9; DNA: TGTGCCAGCAGCTTAATTCCCACGGAGCAGTTCTTC; CDR3: CASSLIPTEQFF
D: TRBD2; size: once; J: TRBJ2-7; V: TRBV29-1; DNA: TGCAGCGTTGAATCATCTAGCGGTCCCGCGGGGGAGCAGTACTTC; CDR3: CSVESSSGPAGEQYF
D: TRBD2; size: NA; J: TRBJ2-2; V: TRBV10-3; DNA: TGTGCCATCAGTGAGTCAACTAGCGGGGCCGGGGAGCTGTTTTTT; CDR3: CAISESTSGAGELFF
D: TRBD2; size: NA; J: TRBJ2-1; V: TRBV28; DNA: TGTGCCAGCACTCCTAGGCGGAACGATTGGGGGACTGGTCCCTCTAGCGGGAGGGCGCCTGAGCAGTTCTTC; CDR3: CASTPRRNDWGTGPSSGRAPEQFF
D: NA; size: NA; J: TRBJ2-3; V: TRBV12-5; DNA: TGTGCTAGTGGTTTGCCCCAAGCTAGCCGGTCGACAGATACGCAGTATTTT; CDR3: CASGLPQASRSTDTQYF
D: TRBD1; size: once; J: TRBJ1-4; V: TRBV19; DNA: TGTGCCAGTAGTATATTGGGACAGGGGGCGTTGAATGAAAAACTGTTTTTT; CDR3: CASSILGQGALNEKLFF
D: NA; size: NA; J: TRBJ2-7; V: TRBV7-9; DNA: TGTGCCAGCAGCTTAGGGGCCGGTAGCTCCTACGAGCAGTACTTC; CDR3: CASSLGAGSSYEQYF
D: NA; size: once; J: TRBJ2-1; V: TRBV5-4; DNA: TGTGCCAGCAGCTTGGGGGGGAATGAGCAGTTCTTC; CDR3: CASSLGGNEQFF
D: NA; size: NA; J: TRBJ2-7; V: TRBV4-1; DNA: TGCGCCAGCAGCCCCTTAGGGCAGGTCACCCTGAGCTCCTACGAGCAGTACTTC; CDR3: CASSPLGQVTLSSYEQYF
D: NA; size: NA; J: TRBJ2-6; V: TRBV4-1; DNA: TGCGCCAGCAGCCCAAAAACAGGGTTTGGGGCCAACGTCCTGACTTTC; CDR3: CASSPKTGFGANVLTF
D: TRBD2; size: NA; J: TRBJ2-7; V: TRBV19; DNA: TGTGCCAGTAGTTCCGCGGCGGGAGGGCCCTACGAGCAGTACTTC; CDR3: CASSSAAGGPYEQYF
D: NA; size: NA; J: TRBJ2-5; V: TRBV4-1; DNA: TGCGCCAGCAGCCAAGAATTGGGAGAAGGCCGCCAAGAGACCCAGTACTTC; CDR3: CASSQELGEGRQETQYF
D: NA; size: NA; J: TRBJ1-3; V: TRBV9; DNA: TGTGCCAGCAGCGTAGTGTGGGATAAACCGAACCGAATCTCTGGAAACACCATATATTTT; CDR3: CASSVVWDKPNRISGNTIYF
D: TRBD2; size: NA; J: TRBJ2-5; V: TRBV4-3; DNA: TGCGCCAGCAGCCAAGCCCTCGGACTAGCGCACCAAGAGACCCAGTACTTC; CDR3: CASSQALGLAHQETQYF
D: TRBD2; size: NA; J: TRBJ2-3; V: TRBV5-5; DNA: TGTGCCAGCAGTGAACCCACTAGCGGGAGAGCAGATACGCAGTATTTT; CDR3: CASSEPTSGRADTQYF
D: NA; size: NA; J: TRBJ2-3; V: TRBV6-1; DNA: TGTGCCAGCAGTGAAAGGAAGGATACGCAGTATTTT; CDR3: CASSERKDTQYF
D: NA; size: NA; J: TRBJ2-7; V: TRBV4-3; DNA: TGCGCCAGCAGCCAAGATAGGTTACGGGAACTCCCCTACGAGCAGTACTTC; CDR3: CASSQDRLRELPYEQYF
D: NA; size: NA; J: TRBJ1-2; V: TRBV5-2; DNA: TGTGCCAGCAAGCTGGTCGGAGTACGAAAGACCTATGGCTACACCTTC; CDR3: CASKLVGVRKTYGYTF
D: NA; size: NA; J: TRBJ2-1; V: TRBV7-9; DNA: TGTGCCAGCAGCTTATATCCCAATGAGCAGTTCTTC; CDR3: CASSLYPNEQFF
D: NA; size: NA; J: TRBJ2-3; V: TRBV5-6; DNA: TGTGCCAGCAGCTTTGTGGGGAGCACAGATACGCAGTATTTT; CDR3: CASSFVGSTDTQYF
D: NA; size: NA; J: TRBJ2-6; V: TRBV28; DNA: TGTGCCAGCAGTTCCTGGGTCTCTGGGGCCAACGTCCTGACTTTC; CDR3: CASSSWVSGANVLTF
D: NA; size: NA; J: TRBJ2-4; V: TRBV18; DNA: TGTGCCAGCTCACCCCAGAGACAGCTAAACATTCAGTACTTC; CDR3: CASSPQRQLNIQYF
D: TRBD1; size: NA; J: TRBJ1-4; V: TRBV7-4; DNA: TGTGCCAGCAGCTTAGTACAGGGGGGATTTTGTGAAAAACTGTTTTTT; CDR3: CASSLVQGGFCEKLFF
D: NA; size: NA; J: TRBJ2-2; V: TRBV6-5; DNA: TGTGCCAGCAGTTACTCGCCCACCGGGGAGCTGTTTTTT; CDR3: CASSYSPTGELFF